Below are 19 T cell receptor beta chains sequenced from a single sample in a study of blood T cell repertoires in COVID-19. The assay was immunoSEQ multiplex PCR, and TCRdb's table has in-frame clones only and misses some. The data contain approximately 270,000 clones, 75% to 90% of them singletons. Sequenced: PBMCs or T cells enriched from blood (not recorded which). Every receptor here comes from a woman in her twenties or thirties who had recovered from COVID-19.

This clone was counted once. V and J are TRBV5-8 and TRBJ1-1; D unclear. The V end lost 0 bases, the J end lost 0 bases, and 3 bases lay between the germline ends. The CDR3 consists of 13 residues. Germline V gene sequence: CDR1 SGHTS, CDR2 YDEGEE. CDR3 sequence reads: CASSLVMNTEAFF. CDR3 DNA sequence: TGTGCCAGCAGCTTGGTTATGAACACTGAAGCTTTCTTT.

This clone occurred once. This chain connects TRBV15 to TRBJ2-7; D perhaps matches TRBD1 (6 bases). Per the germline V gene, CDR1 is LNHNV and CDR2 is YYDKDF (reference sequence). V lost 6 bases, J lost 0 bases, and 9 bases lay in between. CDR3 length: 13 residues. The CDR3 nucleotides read TGTGCCACCAGGGACAGAAGCTCCTACGAGCAGTACTTC. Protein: CATRDRSSYEQYF.

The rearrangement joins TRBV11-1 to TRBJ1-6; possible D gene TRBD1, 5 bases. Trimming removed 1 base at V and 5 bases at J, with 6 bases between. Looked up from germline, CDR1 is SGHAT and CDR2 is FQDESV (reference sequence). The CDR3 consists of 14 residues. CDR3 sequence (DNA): TGTGCCAGCAGCTTAGGACAGAATAATTCACCCCTCCACTTT. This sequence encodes CASSLGQNNSPLHF.

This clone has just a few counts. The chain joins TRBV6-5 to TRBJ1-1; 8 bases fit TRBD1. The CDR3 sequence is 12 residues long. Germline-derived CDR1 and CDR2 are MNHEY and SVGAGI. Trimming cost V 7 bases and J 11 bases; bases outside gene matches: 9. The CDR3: CASTRTGSDAFF. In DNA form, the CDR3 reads TGTGCCAGCACCCGGACAGGGAGTGACGCTTTCTTT.

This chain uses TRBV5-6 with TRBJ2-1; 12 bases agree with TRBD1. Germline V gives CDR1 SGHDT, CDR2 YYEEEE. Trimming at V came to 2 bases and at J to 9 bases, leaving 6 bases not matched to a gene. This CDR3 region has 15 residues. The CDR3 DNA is TGTGCCAGCAGCTTACCGGGACAGGGGGCGAGTGAGCAGTTCTTC. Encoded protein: CASSLPGQGASEQFF.

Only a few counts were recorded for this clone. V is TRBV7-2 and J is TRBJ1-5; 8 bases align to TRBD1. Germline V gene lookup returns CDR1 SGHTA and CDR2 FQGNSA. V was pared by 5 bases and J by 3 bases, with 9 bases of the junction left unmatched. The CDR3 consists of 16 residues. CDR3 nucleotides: TGTGCCAGCAGCCGTTTTGGGACAGGAATCAATCAGCCCCAGCATTTT. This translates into CASSRFGTGINQPQHF.

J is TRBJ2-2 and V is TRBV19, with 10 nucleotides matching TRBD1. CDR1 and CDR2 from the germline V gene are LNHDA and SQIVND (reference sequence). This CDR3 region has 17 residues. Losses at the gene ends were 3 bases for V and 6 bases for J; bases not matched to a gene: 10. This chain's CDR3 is CASSMGQGTRGSGELFF. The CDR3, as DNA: TGTGCCAGTAGTATGGGACAGGGGACCCGAGGGTCCGGGGAGCTGTTTTTT.

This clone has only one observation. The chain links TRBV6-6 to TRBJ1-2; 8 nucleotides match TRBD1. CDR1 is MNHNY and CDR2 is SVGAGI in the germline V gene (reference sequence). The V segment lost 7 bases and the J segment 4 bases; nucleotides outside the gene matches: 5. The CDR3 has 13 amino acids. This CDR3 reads CASNLGQVYGYTF. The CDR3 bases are TGTGCCAGCAACCTGGGACAGGTCTATGGCTACACCTTC.

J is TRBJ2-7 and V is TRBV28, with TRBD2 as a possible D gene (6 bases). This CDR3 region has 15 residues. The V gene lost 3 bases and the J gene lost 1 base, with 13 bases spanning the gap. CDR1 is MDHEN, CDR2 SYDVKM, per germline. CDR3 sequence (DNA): TGTGCCAGCAGTTTCGGTTGGGGGGAGTCCTACGAGCAGTACTTC. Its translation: CASSFGWGESYEQYF.

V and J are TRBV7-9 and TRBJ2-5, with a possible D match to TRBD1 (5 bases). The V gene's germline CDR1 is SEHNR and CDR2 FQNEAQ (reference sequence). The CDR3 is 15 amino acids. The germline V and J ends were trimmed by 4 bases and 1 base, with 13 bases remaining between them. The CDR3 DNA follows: TGTGCCAGCAGCTGGGGCGCAGGGATCCAAGAGACCCAGTACTTC. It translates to CASSWGAGIQETQYF.

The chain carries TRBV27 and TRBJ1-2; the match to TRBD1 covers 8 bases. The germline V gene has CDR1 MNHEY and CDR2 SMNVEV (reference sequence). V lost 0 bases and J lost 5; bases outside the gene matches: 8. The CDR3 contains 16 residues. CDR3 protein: CASSLSPQGEGYGYTF. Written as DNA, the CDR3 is TGTGCCAGCAGTTTATCACCACAGGGGGAGGGATATGGCTACACCTTC.

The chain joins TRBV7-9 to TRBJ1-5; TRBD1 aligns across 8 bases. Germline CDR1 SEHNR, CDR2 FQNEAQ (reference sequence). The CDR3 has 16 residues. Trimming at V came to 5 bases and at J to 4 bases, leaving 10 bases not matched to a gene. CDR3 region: CASSLRTGMGNQPQHF. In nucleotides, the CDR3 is TGTGCCAGCAGCCTTAGGACAGGGATGGGGAATCAGCCCCAGCATTTT.

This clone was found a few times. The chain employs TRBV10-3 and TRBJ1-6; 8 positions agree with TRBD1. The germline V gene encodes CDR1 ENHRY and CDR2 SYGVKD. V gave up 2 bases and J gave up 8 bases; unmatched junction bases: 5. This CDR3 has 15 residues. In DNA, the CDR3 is TGTGCCATCAGTGAGATCGCAGGGGGCGATTCACCCCTCCACTTT. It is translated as CAISEIAGGDSPLHF.

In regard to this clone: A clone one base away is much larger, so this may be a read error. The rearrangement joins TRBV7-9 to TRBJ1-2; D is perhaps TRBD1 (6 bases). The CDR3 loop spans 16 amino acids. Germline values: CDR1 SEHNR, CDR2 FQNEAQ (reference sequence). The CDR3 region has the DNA TGTGTCAGCAGCTTAGTGGGGAGCAGGGGAAGGTATGGCTACACCTTC. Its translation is CVSSLVGSRGRYGYTF.

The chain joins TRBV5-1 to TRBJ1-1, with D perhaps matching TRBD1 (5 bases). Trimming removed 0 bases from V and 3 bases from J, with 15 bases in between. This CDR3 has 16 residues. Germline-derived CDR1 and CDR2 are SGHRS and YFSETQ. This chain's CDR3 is CASSLAPGQGHTEAFF. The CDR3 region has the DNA TGCGCCAGCAGCTTGGCCCCCGGGCAGGGCCACACTGAAGCTTTCTTT.

CDR3 loop: CASRRQGETEAFF. The CDR3 DNA sequence: TGTGCCAGCAGGAGGCAGGGTGAAACTGAAGCTTTCTTT. The rearrangement links TRBV3-1 (or the pseudogene TRBV3-2) to TRBJ1-1, with a weak D call TRBD1 (5 bases). V gave up 6 bases and J gave up 5 bases, with 13 bases separating them. Germline V gene lookup returns CDR1 LGHDT and CDR2 YNNKEL (reference sequence). CDR3 length: 13 residues.

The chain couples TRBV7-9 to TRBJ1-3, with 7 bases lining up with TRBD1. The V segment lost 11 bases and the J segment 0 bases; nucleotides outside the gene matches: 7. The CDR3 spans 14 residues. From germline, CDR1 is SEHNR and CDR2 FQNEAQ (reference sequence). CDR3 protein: CASGQVYSGNTIYF. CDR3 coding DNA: TGTGCCTCCGGACAGGTCTACTCTGGAAACACCATATATTTT.

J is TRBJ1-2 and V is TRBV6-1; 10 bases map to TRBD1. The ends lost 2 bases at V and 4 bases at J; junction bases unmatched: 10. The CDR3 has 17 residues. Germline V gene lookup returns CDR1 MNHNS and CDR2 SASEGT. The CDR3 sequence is CASSESGTGVLVYGYTF. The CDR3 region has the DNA TGTGCCAGCAGTGAAAGCGGGACAGGGGTATTAGTCTATGGCTACACCTTC.

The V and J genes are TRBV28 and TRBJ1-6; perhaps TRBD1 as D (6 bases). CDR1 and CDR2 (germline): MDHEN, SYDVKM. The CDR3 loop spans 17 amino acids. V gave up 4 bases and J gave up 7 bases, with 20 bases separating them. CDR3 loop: CASSWPGIARGNSPLHF. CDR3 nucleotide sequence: TGTGCCAGCAGTTGGCCGGGGATCGCAAGGGGGAATTCACCCCTCCACTTT.